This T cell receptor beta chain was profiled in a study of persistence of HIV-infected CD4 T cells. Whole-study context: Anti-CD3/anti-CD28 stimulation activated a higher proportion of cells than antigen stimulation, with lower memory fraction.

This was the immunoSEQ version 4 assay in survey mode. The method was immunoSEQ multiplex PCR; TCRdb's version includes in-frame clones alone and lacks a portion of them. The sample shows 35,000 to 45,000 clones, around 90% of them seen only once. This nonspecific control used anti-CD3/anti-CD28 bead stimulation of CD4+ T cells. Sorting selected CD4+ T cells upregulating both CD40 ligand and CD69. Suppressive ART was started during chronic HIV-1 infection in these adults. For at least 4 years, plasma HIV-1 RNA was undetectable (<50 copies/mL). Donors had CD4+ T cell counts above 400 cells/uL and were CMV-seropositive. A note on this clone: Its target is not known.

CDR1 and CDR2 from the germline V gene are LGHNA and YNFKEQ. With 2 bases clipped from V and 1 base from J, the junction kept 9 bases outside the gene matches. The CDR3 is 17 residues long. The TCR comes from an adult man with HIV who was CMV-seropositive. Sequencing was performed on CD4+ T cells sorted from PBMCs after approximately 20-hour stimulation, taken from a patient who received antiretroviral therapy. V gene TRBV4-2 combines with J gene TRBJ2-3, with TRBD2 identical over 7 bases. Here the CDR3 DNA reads TGTGCCAGCAGCCAACGGACTAGTGGGGGGGGCACAGATACGCAGTATTTT. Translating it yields CASSQRTSGGGTDTQYF.